The TCR beta chain described here comes from a study of T cell repertoires in cytomegalovirus infection. Turning to the study itself: Use of recently identified HLA-C-restricted and well-studied HLA-B-restricted CMV epitopes was part of the study. Public TCR beta signatures marked donors with CMV infection and the matching HLA. General observations from the study: Dominant in the ex vivo response were TCR beta clonotypes restricted by HLA-C and specific for CMV. Public TCR beta family frequency separated CMV-and-HLA carriers, including in an independent cohort.

This CDR3 comprises 15 residues. In germline, CDR1 is LNHDA, CDR2 SQIVND (reference sequence). V shed 7 bases and J shed 1 base, with 16 bases lying between them. One entry per CDR3 protein results from TCRdb running MiXCR on the reads. The sample yields a few hundred thousand distinct CDR3 sequences, 25% to 35% seen once. As regards this clonotype: The antigen is not known.

The sample consisted of cultured PBMCs, taken from culture after CMV antigen stimulation. This chain uses TRBV19 with TRBJ1-1, with D perhaps TRBD1 (6 bases). The TCR originated in a human donor in good health (CMV status not recorded). Some clones in this sample may be carry-over from other donors' samples. CDR3 amino acids: CASNSRDIWNTEAFF. The CDR3 nucleotides read TGTGCCAGTAATTCAAGGGACATATGGAACACTGAAGCTTTCTTT. Looking up the rest from reference TRBV19 and TRBJ1-1 gives the full variable domain: DGGITQSPKYLFRKEGQNVTLSCEQNLNHDAMYWYRQDPGQGLRLIYYSQIVNDFQKGDIAEGYSVSREKKESFPLTVTSAQKNPTAFYLCASNSRDIWNTEAFFGQGTRLTVV.